This entry lists 19 T cell receptor beta chains sequenced from one sample in a study of Graves' ophthalmopathy and Graves' hyperthyroidism. The authors amplified TCR beta CDR3 regions, and they did so from RNA transcripts for repertoire sequencing. Second-round multiplex PCR came after a first-round RT-PCR that employed HTBI primers. TCRdb reprocessed the multiplex PCR reads with MiXCR, giving one entry per CDR3 protein. The sample includes 1 million to 1.3 million distinct CDR3 sequences, about 36% of them seen just once. Sequenced sample: peripheral blood or thyroid tissue (not recorded which). The receptors come from an adult man with Graves' hyperthyroidism.

On this clonotype: This may come from a read error, since a much larger clone is one base off. V gene TRBV9 combines with J gene TRBJ2-7; the D is unclear. The germline V gene has CDR1 SGDLS and CDR2 YYNGEE. There are 15 residues in the CDR3. With 3 bases removed from V and 2 bases from J, the gap between germline ends came to 15 bases. This chain's CDR3 is CASSEGPGPTYEQYF. CDR3 in DNA: TGTGCCAGCAGCGAAGGGCCAGGCCCTACCTACGAGCAGTACTTC.

There are many counts of this clonotype. The chain employs TRBV19 and TRBJ1-5; a weak D match, TRBD1 (6 bases). With 7 bases removed from V and 6 bases from J, the gap between germline ends came to 16 bases. Germline-derived CDR1 and CDR2 are LNHDA and SQIVND (reference sequence). There are 14 residues in the CDR3. CDR3 protein: CASITSRGGQPQHF. The CDR3 coding sequence is TGTGCCAGTATTACCAGCAGGGGTGGTCAGCCCCAGCATTTT.

Ten or more counts support this clonotype. J is TRBJ1-5 and V is TRBV7-8; TRBD1 agrees at 7 bases. Germline V gene lookup returns CDR1 SGHVS and CDR2 FQNEAQ. CDR3 length: 15 amino acids. V gave up 9 bases and J gave up 0 bases; unmatched junction bases: 8. This chain's CDR3 is CASSPTGYSNQPQHF. The DNA for the CDR3 is TGTGCCAGTAGTCCGACAGGGTATAGCAATCAGCCCCAGCATTTT.

The chain links TRBV20-1 to TRBJ2-5; 10 nucleotides agree with TRBD1. Germline V gives CDR1 DFQATT, CDR2 SNEGSKA (reference sequence). CDR3 length: 15 residues. With V trimmed by 4 bases and J by 5 bases, 10 bases remained unmatched. CDR3 in amino acids: CSATSRQGAAETQYF. CDR3 sequence (DNA): TGCAGTGCTACCTCCCGACAGGGGGCGGCGGAGACCCAGTACTTC.

In this sample, this clonotype turned up many times. V is TRBV7-8 and J is TRBJ1-5; D is uncertain. With 2 bases removed from V and 8 bases from J, the gap between germline ends came to 10 bases. CDR1 SGHVS and CDR2 FQNEAQ come from the germline V gene. The CDR3 spans 13 residues. The CDR3 loop is CASSLLPSEPQHF. The CDR3 nucleotides are TGTGCCAGCAGCTTATTACCTTCCGAGCCCCAGCATTTT. The entire variable domain, with the rest obtained from reference TRBV7-8 and TRBJ1-5, is as follows: GAGVSQSPRYKVAKRGQDVALRCDPISGHVSLFWYQQALGQGPEFLTYFQNEAQLDKSGLPSDRFFAERPEGSVSTLKIQRTQQEDSAVYLCASSLLPSEPQHFGDGTRLSIL.

The sample holds many counts of this clonotype. The rearrangement joins TRBV20-1 to TRBJ1-1; D unresolved. Germline V gene sequence: CDR1 DFQATT, CDR2 SNEGSKA (reference sequence). The CDR3 sequence is 11 residues long. V shed 7 bases and J shed 4 bases, with 10 bases lying between them. DNA for the CDR3: TGCAGTGAGGGTAGGGCCACTGAAGCTTTCTTT. It specifies CSEGRATEAFF.

Concerning this clonotype: A read error is possible here, since a much larger clone lies one base away. The V and J genes are TRBV5-4 and TRBJ1-1; D unclear. CDR1 SGHNT and CDR2 YYREEE come from the germline V gene (reference sequence). CDR3 length: 16 amino acids. V gave up 4 bases and J gave up 3 bases, with 19 bases separating them. CDR3 sequence (DNA): TGTGCCAGCAGCCTCTTGGGTTTGGCCCCGGACACTGAAGCTTTCTTT. Translating gives CASSLLGLAPDTEAFF.

This clonotype was recorded at least ten times. V is TRBV10-3 and J is TRBJ2-7; 7 nucleotides agree with TRBD1. The junction had 8 bases not matched to a gene; V was cut back by 10 bases and J by 2 bases. Germline CDR1 reads ENHRY; CDR2 reads SYGVKD. This CDR3 has 13 residues. CDR3 DNA sequence: TGTGCCACCGCTCCGGGACAGACCTACGAGCAGTACTTC. It translates to CATAPGQTYEQYF.

The table lists this clonotype with a few counts. V and J are TRBV28 and TRBJ2-7; D unclear. This CDR3 is built from 13 residues. Trimming took 6 bases from V and 0 from J, leaving 9 bases between them. The V gene's germline CDR1 is MDHEN and CDR2 SYDVKM. CDR3 residues: CASSGFYSYEQYF. CDR3 nucleotide sequence: TGTGCCAGCAGCGGGTTTTACTCCTACGAGCAGTACTTC.

This clonotype was counted many times. V usage is TRBV5-5 and J usage is TRBJ2-7; 10 bases line up with TRBD1. This CDR3 is built from 16 residues. Germline assignment: CDR1 SGHKS and CDR2 YYEKEE (reference sequence). V lost 4 bases and J lost 6; bases outside the gene matches: 13. CDR3 in DNA: TGTGCCAGCAGCCCACTTCCGGGACAGGGGATATCCGAGCAGTACTTC. Its translation is CASSPLPGQGISEQYF. Full variable domain (rest looked up from reference TRBV5-5 and TRBJ2-7): DAGVTQSPTHLIKTRGQQVTLRCSPISGHKSVSWYQQVLGQGPQFIFQYYEKEERGRGNFPDRFSARQFPNYSSELNVNALLLGDSALYLCASSPLPGQGISEQYFGPGTRLTVT.

There are many counts of this clonotype. The chain is built from TRBV2 and TRBJ2-7; 7 bases map to TRBD2. The CDR3 spans 13 residues. V lost 8 bases, J lost 0 bases, and 4 bases stayed unmatched. Germline V CDR1 and CDR2: SNHLY, FYNNEI. The CDR3 loop is CASRAGVSYEQYF. In nucleotides, the CDR3 is TGTGCCAGCCGCGCGGGGGTCTCCTACGAGCAGTACTTC.

This clonotype was found a few times. The chain is built from TRBV19 and TRBJ2-5; 13 bases agree with TRBD2. V lost 3 bases, J lost 4 bases, and 5 bases stayed unmatched. Germline CDR1 and CDR2: LNHDA and SQIVND (reference sequence). CDR3 length equals 16 residues. Here the CDR3 reads CASSITSGRAGETQYF. DNA for the CDR3: TGTGCCAGTAGTATTACTAGCGGGAGGGCCGGAGAGACCCAGTACTTC.

This clonotype showed up just a few times. V and J are TRBV5-6 and TRBJ1-1; possibly TRBD1 for D (5 bases). The CDR3 contains 15 residues. Trimming shortened V by 1 base and J by 5 bases, and 15 bases separated the two germline ends. Germline V gene lookup returns CDR1 SGHDT and CDR2 YYEEEE. CDR3 coding DNA: TGTGCCAGCAGCTTGTGGTCCGTGGGGGGAACTGAAGCTTTCTTT. It is translated as CASSLWSVGGTEAFF.

This clonotype has ten or more counts. The chain is built from TRBV29-1 and TRBJ2-5; D is possibly TRBD1 (6 bases). This CDR3 contains 17 residues. Germline lookup yields CDR1 SQVTM and CDR2 ANQGSEA. V was shortened by 3 bases and J by 0 bases, with 20 bases between the two germline ends. CDR3 DNA: TGCAGCGTTGATTCAGGTACAGGGAACGCGTACCAAGAGACCCAGTACTTC. Protein product: CSVDSGTGNAYQETQYF.

This clonotype was detected many times. At one end, the junction sequence differs from germline, possibly due to a read error. The rearrangement uses TRBV5-1 and TRBJ2-7; D may be TRBD1 (6 bases). From germline, CDR1 is SGHRS and CDR2 YFSETQ. This CDR3 is built from 13 residues. In nucleotides, the CDR3 is TGTGCCAGCAGCCTAGAGGACAGTTACGAGCAGTACTTC. Translated: CASSLEDSYEQYF.

The chain couples TRBV5-1 to TRBJ2-7; 11 bases align to TRBD2. In germline, CDR1 is SGHRS, CDR2 YFSETQ. The length of the CDR3 is 15 residues. Losses at the gene ends were 4 bases for V and 5 bases for J; bases not matched to a gene: 8. This chain's CDR3 is CASSETSGVVDEQYF. The CDR3 nucleotides read TGCGCCAGCAGCGAGACTAGCGGGGTTGTCGACGAGCAGTACTTC.

This clonotype was seen once. The chain couples TRBV29-1 to TRBJ1-1; D is possibly TRBD1 (5 bases). Trimming removed 6 bases at V and 3 bases at J, with 11 bases between. Per the germline V gene, CDR1 is SQVTM and CDR2 is ANQGSEA. There are 12 residues in the CDR3. The CDR3 region is CSVGADDTEAFF. The CDR3 DNA reads TGCAGCGTAGGGGCCGACGACACTGAAGCTTTCTTT.

The genes are TRBV7-9 and TRBJ1-2; D might be TRBD1 (6 bases). The CDR3 extends over 16 amino acids. CDR1 and CDR2 from the germline V gene are SEHNR and FQNEAQ (reference sequence). Trimming stripped 5 bases from V and 0 bases from J, with 16 bases between. CDR3 loop: CASSPPGAGANYGYTF. The CDR3 nucleotides are TGTGCCAGCAGCCCTCCGGGGGCTGGGGCTAACTATGGCTACACCTTC.

The rearrangement links TRBV27 to TRBJ1-4, with a tentative D call TRBD1 (5 bases). CDR1 and CDR2 from the germline V gene are MNHEY and SMNVEV (reference sequence). Trimming removed 5 bases at V and 2 bases at J, with 15 bases between. The CDR3 runs to 16 residues. Written as DNA, the CDR3 is TGTGCCAGCAGTGCCCTGGGGGTACGGACTAATGAAAAACTGTTTTTT. Translated, it gives CASSALGVRTNEKLFF.